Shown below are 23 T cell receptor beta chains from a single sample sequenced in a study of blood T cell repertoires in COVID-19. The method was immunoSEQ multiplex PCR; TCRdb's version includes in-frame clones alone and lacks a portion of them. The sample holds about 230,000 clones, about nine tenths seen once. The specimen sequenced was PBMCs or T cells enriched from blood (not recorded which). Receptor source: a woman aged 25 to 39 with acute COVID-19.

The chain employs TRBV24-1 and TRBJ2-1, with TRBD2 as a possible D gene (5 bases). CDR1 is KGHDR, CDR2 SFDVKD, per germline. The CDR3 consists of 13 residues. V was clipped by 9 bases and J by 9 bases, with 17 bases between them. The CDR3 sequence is CATERGPEVEQFF. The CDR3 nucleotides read TGTGCCACCGAAAGAGGCCCGGAGGTTGAGCAGTTCTTC.

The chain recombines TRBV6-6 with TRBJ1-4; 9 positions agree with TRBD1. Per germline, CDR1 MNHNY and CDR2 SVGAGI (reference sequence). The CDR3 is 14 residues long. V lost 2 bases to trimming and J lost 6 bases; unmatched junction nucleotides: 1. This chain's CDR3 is CASSYDRGDEKLFF. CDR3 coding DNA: TGTGCCAGCAGTTACGACAGGGGGGATGAAAAACTGTTTTTT.

The chain's CDR3 is CASSQDGTLQFPTGEQYF. The CDR3 region has the DNA TGCGCCAGCAGCCAAGATGGGACTCTACAGTTTCCAACGGGGGAGCAGTACTTC. The chain has TRBV4-1 and TRBJ2-7, with D possibly TRBD2 on 6 matching bases. The CDR3 consists of 18 residues. Looked up from germline, CDR1 is MGHRA and CDR2 is YSYEKL. The V end lost 0 bases, the J end lost 7 bases, and 25 bases lay between the germline ends.

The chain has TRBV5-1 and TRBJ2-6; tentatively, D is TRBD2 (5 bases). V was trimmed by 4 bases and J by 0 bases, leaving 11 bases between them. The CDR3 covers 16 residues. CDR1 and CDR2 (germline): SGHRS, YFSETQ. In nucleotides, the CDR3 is TGCGCCAGCAGCCTCGGACTGACCTCTGGGGCCAACGTCCTGACTTTC. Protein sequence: CASSLGLTSGANVLTF.

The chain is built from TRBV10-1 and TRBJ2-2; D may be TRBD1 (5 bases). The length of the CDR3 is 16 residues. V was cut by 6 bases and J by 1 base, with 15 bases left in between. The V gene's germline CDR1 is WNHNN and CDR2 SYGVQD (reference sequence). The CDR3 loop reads CASSPGRVGNTGELFF. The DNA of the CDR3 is TGCGCCAGCAGCCCCGGCAGGGTCGGGAACACCGGGGAGCTGTTTTTT.

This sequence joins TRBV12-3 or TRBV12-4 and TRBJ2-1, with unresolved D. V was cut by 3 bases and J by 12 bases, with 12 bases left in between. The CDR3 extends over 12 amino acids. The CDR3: CASSFGGVGQFF. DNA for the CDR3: TGTGCCAGCAGTTTCGGCGGAGTCGGGCAGTTCTTC.

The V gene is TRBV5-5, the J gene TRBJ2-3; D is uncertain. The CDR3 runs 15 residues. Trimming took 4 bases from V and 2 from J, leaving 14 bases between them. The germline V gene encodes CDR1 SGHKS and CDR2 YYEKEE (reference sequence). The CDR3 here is CASSTFPSTTDTQYF. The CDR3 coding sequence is TGTGCCAGCAGCACCTTCCCTTCTACCACAGATACGCAGTATTTT.

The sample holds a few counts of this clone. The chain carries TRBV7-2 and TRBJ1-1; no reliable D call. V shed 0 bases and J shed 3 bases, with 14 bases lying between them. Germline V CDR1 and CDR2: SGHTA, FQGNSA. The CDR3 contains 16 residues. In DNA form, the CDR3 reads TGTGCCAGCAGCTTAGCCCTACCGGGGATGGACACTGAAGCTTTCTTT. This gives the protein CASSLALPGMDTEAFF.

This CDR3 is CASSQEPGLETQYF. The CDR3, as DNA: TGCGCCAGCAGCCAAGAACCGGGGTTAGAGACCCAGTACTTC. The chain has TRBV4-3 and TRBJ2-5, with a possible D match to TRBD2 (5 bases). Germline-derived CDR1 and CDR2 are LGHNA and YSLEER. The CDR3 consists of 14 residues. The V gene lost 0 bases and the J gene lost 4 bases, with 9 bases spanning the gap.

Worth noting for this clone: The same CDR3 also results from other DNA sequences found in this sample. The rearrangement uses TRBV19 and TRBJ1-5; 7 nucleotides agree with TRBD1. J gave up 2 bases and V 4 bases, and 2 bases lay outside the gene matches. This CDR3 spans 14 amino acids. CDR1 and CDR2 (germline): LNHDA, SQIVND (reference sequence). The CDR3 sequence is CASSTTGGNQPQHF. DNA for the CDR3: TGTGCCAGTAGTACTACAGGGGGCAATCAGCCCCAGCATTTT.

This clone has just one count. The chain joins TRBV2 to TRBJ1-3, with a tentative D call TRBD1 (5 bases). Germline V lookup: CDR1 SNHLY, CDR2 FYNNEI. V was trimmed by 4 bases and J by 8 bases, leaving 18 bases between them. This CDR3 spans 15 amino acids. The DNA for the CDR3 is TGTGCCAGCAGTGGACCCAGGGAATACTCGGACACCATATATTTT. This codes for CASSGPREYSDTIYF. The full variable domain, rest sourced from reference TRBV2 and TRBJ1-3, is EPEVTQTPSHQVTQMGQEVILRCVPISNHLYFYWYRQILGQKVEFLVSFYNNEISEKSEIFDDQFSVERPDGSNFTLKIRSTKLEDSAMYFCASSGPREYSDTIYFGEGSWLTVV.

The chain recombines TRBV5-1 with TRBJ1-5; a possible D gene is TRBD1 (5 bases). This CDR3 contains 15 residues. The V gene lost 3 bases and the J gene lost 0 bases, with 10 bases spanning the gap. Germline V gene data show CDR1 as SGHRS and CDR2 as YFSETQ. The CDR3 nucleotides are TGCGCCAGCAGCTCTGGAGGGGATAGCAATCAGCCCCAGCATTTT. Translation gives CASSSGGDSNQPQHF.

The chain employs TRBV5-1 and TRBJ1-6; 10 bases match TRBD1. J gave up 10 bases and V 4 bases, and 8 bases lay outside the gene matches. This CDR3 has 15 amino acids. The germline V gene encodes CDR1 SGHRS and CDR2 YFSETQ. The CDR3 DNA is TGCGCCAGCAGCCCCAGTGGGACAGGGGAATCACCCCTCCACTTT. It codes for CASSPSGTGESPLHF.

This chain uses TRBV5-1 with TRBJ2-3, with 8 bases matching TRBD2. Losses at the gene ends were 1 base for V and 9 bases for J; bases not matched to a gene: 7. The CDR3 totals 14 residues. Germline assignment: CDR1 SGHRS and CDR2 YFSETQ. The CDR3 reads CASSLLAGGRTQYF. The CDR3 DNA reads TGCGCCAGCAGCTTGCTTGCGGGGGGCAGAACGCAGTATTTT.

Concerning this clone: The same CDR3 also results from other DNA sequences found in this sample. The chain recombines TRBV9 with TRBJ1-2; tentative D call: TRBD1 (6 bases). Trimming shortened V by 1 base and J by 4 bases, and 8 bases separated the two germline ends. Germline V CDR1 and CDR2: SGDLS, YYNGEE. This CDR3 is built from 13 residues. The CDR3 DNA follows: TGTGCCAGCAGCGTACAGGGGAGCTATGGCTACACCTTC. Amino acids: CASSVQGSYGYTF.

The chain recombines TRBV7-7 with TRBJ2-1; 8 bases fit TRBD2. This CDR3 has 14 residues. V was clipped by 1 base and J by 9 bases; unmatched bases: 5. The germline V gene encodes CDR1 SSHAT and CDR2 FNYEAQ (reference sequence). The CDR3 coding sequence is TGTGCCAGCAGCTTAGGTTCGAGCGGGGGTGAGCAGTTCTTC. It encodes CASSLGSSGGEQFF. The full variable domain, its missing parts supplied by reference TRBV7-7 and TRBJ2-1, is GAGVSQSPRYKVTKRGQDVTLRCDPISSHATLYWYQQALGQGPEFLTYFNYEAQPDKSGLPSDRFSAERPEGSISTLTIQRTEQRDSAMYRCASSLGSSGGEQFFGPGTRLTVL.

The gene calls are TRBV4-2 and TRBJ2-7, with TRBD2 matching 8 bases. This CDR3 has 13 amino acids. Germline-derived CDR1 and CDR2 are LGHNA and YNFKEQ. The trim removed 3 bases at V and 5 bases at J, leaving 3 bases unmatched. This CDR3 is CASSQRGVDEQYF. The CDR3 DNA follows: TGTGCCAGCAGCCAGCGGGGGGTCGACGAGCAGTACTTC.

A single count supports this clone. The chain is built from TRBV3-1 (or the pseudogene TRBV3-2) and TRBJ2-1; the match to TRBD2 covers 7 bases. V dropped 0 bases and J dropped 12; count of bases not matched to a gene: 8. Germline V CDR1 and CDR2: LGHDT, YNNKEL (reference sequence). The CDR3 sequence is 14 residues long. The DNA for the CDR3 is TGTGCCAGCAGCCAAGAGGGGGGGGACGGGTCGCAGTTCTTC. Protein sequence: CASSQEGGDGSQFF.

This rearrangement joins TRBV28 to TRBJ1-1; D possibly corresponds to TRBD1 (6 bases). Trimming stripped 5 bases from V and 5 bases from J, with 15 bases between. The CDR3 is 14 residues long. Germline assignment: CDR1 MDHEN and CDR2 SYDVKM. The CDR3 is CASSLGGGWTEAFF. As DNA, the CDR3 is TGTGCCAGCAGTCTCGGCGGGGGCTGGACTGAAGCTTTCTTT.

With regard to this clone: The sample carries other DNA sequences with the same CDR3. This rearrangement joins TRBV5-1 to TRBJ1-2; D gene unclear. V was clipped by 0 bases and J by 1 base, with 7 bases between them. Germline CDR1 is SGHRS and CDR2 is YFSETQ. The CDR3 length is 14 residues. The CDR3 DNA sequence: TGCGCCAGCAGCTTGGACGGACTTAACTATGGCTACACCTTC. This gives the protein CASSLDGLNYGYTF.

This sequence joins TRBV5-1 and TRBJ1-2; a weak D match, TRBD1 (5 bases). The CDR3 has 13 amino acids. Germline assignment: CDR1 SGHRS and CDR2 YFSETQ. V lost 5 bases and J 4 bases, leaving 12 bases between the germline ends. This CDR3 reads CASRSTGPYGYTF. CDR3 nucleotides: TGCGCCAGCAGGTCCACAGGTCCCTATGGCTACACCTTC.

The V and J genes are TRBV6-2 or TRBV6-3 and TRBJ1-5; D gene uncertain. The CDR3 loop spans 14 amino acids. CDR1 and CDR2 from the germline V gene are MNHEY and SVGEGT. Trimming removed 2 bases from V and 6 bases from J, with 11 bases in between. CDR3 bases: TGTGCCAGCAGTTACAGTGGGTCTAGTCAGCCCCAGCATTTT. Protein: CASSYSGSSQPQHF.

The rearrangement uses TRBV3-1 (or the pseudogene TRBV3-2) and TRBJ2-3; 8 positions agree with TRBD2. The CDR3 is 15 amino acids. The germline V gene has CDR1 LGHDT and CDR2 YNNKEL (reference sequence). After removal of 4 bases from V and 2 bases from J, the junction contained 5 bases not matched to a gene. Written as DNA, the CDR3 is TGTGCCAGCAGCCGAAGAGCGGGGGCCACAGATACGCAGTATTTT. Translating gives CASSRRAGATDTQYF.